The 16 T cell receptor beta chains in this list originate from one sample, sequenced in a study of CD8 T cells in ankylosing spondylitis. TCRdb used MiXCR to reprocess the 5' RACE reads, holding one entry per CDR3 protein. The sample records some 400,000 distinct CDR3 sequences, under 25% being singletons. General study points: For ankylosing spondylitis blood, a TCR beta motif of about 8 highly homologous variants appeared characteristic.

These receptors are not linked to any known antigen. Sequencing was performed on blood, either unsorted or a sorted T cell fraction (not recorded which). Source of these receptors: a male donor with ankylosing spondylitis.

The sample holds a few counts of this clonotype. The chain links TRBV29-1 to TRBJ2-2, with 9 bases aligning to TRBD2. After removal of 4 bases from V and 4 bases from J, the junction contained 4 bases not matched to a gene. The CDR3 length is 14 residues. Germline values: CDR1 SQVTM, CDR2 ANQGSEA. The CDR3 nucleotides are TGCAGCGTTGCCCAGCGGGAGGTCACCGGGGAGCTGTTTTTT. Translated: CSVAQREVTGELFF.

This clonotype appeared a few times. The chain joins TRBV5-1 to TRBJ2-2; TRBD2 matches at 7 bases. This CDR3 spans 14 amino acids. The V segment lost 7 bases and the J segment 0 bases; nucleotides outside the gene matches: 3. CDR1 is SGHRS, CDR2 YFSETQ, per germline. As DNA, the CDR3 is TGCGCCAGCCTAAGCGGGGCGAACACCGGGGAGCTGTTTTTT. Translation: CASLSGANTGELFF.

The J gene is TRBJ2-5, the V gene TRBV24-1; 8 positions match TRBD1. From germline, CDR1 is KGHDR and CDR2 SFDVKD. With 9 bases clipped from V and 0 bases from J, the junction kept 11 bases outside the gene matches. The CDR3 covers 16 residues. Here the CDR3 reads CATLLRDRWYQETQYF. CDR3 coding DNA: TGTGCCACCCTTCTCCGGGACAGGTGGTACCAAGAGACCCAGTACTTC.

Many counts were recorded for this clonotype. The chain carries TRBV15 and TRBJ2-1, with D unclear. Trimming pared 1 base from V and 6 bases from J, leaving 16 bases between. CDR1 is LNHNV and CDR2 is YYDKDF in the germline V gene (reference sequence). CDR3 length equals 16 residues. The CDR3 spells CATSRGRLTRTNEQFF. CDR3 bases: TGTGCCACCAGCAGAGGAAGGCTGACCAGGACCAATGAGCAGTTCTTC.

The rearrangement links TRBV6-1 to TRBJ2-1; D possibly matches TRBD1 or TRBD2 (5 bases each). V lost 5 bases and J 5 bases, leaving 19 bases between the germline ends. Germline loops: CDR1 MNHNS, CDR2 SASEGT. This CDR3 has 16 residues. CDR3 protein: CASSPRGRGNDNEQFF. CDR3 sequence (DNA): TGTGCCAGCAGTCCCCGAGGCCGGGGCAACGACAATGAGCAGTTCTTC.

This clonotype has a count of ten or more. V gene TRBV7-9 combines with J gene TRBJ2-1, with D unresolved. Trimming took off 4 bases at V and 10 bases at J, with 11 bases between the two ends. Germline V CDR1 and CDR2: SEHNR, FQNEAQ (reference sequence). The CDR3 sequence is 12 residues long. CDR3 in amino acids: CASSYGLEEQFF. CDR3 DNA sequence: TGTGCCAGCAGCTACGGCCTGGAGGAGCAGTTCTTC.

The rearrangement uses TRBV20-1 and TRBJ1-4; 9 positions agree with TRBD1. This CDR3 has 14 amino acids. CDR1 DFQATT and CDR2 SNEGSKA come from the germline V gene (reference sequence). With 6 bases clipped from V and 7 bases from J, the junction kept 9 bases outside the gene matches. Here the CDR3 reads CSAPWDRDSEKLFF. The CDR3 DNA reads as TGCAGTGCCCCGTGGGACAGGGATAGTGAAAAACTGTTTTTT.

This clonotype was picked up a small number of times. This CDR3 reads CASSPAGETGELFF. The CDR3 coding sequence is TGCGCCAGCAGCCCGGCGGGGGAGACCGGGGAGCTGTTTTTT. The chain has TRBV5-1 and TRBJ2-2; 7 nucleotides agree with TRBD2. The CDR3 is made up of 14 amino acids. The germline V gene encodes CDR1 SGHRS and CDR2 YFSETQ. J gave up 5 bases and V 4 bases, and 5 bases lay outside the gene matches. The entire variable domain, with the rest obtained from reference TRBV5-1 and TRBJ2-2, is as follows: KAGVTQTPRYLIKTRGQQVTLSCSPISGHRSVSWYQQTPGQGLQFLFEYFSETQRNKGNFPGRFSGRQFSNSRSEMNVSTLELGDSALYLCASSPAGETGELFFGEGSRLTVL.

V usage is TRBV7-7 and J usage is TRBJ2-5, with D maybe TRBD1 (6 bases). The V and J ends lost 5 bases and 1 base respectively, with 11 bases between them. The germline V gene encodes CDR1 SSHAT and CDR2 FNYEAQ (reference sequence). CDR3 length: 14 residues. The CDR3 nucleotides read TGTGCCAGCAGCAACGGACAGTCCCAAGAGACCCAGTACTTC. Encoded protein: CASSNGQSQETQYF.

This clonotype came up a few times. This chain joins TRBV9 and TRBJ2-7, with a tentative D call TRBD1 (6 bases). There are 13 residues in the CDR3. V lost 3 bases, J lost 6 bases, and 13 bases lay in between. Germline CDR1 and CDR2: SGDLS and YYNGEE. The CDR3 here is CASSGARGGEQYF. CDR3 nucleotide sequence: TGTGCCAGCAGCGGGGCCAGGGGTGGCGAGCAGTACTTC.

Here the CDR3 reads CASSLTGQSQDTQYF. Here the CDR3 DNA reads TGTGCCAGCAGCTTAACAGGGCAGTCCCAAGATACGCAGTATTTT. The chain couples TRBV7-3 to TRBJ2-3; D not resolved. The CDR3 is 15 residues long. Trimming removed 0 bases at V and 5 bases at J, with 12 bases between. CDR1 is SGHTA, CDR2 FQGTGA, per germline. The full variable domain, with the rest looked up from reference TRBV7-3 and TRBJ2-3, is GAGVSQTPSNKVTEKGKYVELRCDPISGHTALYWYRQSLGQGPEFLIYFQGTGAADDSGLPNDRFFAVRPEGSVSTLKIQRTERGDSAVYLCASSLTGQSQDTQYFGPGTRLTVL.

The DNA of the CDR3 is TGTGCCAGCAGCCCCCTCGGGACTAGCCGATACAATGAGCAGTTCTTC. This translates into CASSPLGTSRYNEQFF. V and J are TRBV27 and TRBJ2-1; 9 bases line up with TRBD2. The germline CDR1 and CDR2 sequences are MNHEY and SMNVEV (reference sequence). This CDR3 has 16 amino acids. After removal of 6 bases from V and 4 bases from J, the junction contained 10 bases not matched to a gene.

In this sample, this clonotype turned up a few times. The rearrangement links TRBV6-2 or TRBV6-3 to TRBJ1-5; D unclear. V shed 0 bases and J shed 0 bases, with 12 bases lying between them. The CDR3 has 17 residues. In germline, CDR1 is MNHEY, CDR2 SVGEGT. In nucleotides, the CDR3 is TGTGCCAGCAGTTACTCGCGAGGTGGAAATAGCAATCAGCCCCAGCATTTT. Translated: CASSYSRGGNSNQPQHF.

CDR3 coding DNA: TGTGCCAGCAGTTTCCACGAGGCGGGCAACTCCTACGAGCAGTACTTC. Amino acid sequence: CASSFHEAGNSYEQYF. This chain connects TRBV12-3 or TRBV12-4 to TRBJ2-7; tentatively, D is TRBD2 (5 bases). V lost 3 bases, J lost 0 bases, and 15 bases lay in between. There are 16 residues in the CDR3.

This clonotype was seen a few times. The gene calls are TRBV28 and TRBJ2-7, with 7 bases matching TRBD1. Germline CDR1 MDHEN, CDR2 SYDVKM. This CDR3 region has 16 residues. Germline trimming cut 5 bases from V and 2 bases from J; bases unmatched to any gene: 12. In DNA, the CDR3 is TGTGCCAGCAGTCCCCTACAGGGGCCCTACCCCTACGAGCAGTACTTC. Translation: CASSPLQGPYPYEQYF.

This clonotype was detected a few times. The chain carries TRBV15 and TRBJ2-4; 12 bases line up with TRBD2. Germline V CDR1 and CDR2: LNHNV, YYDKDF (reference sequence). CDR3 length: 14 amino acids. Trimming took 0 bases from V and 15 from J; bases not matched to a gene: 6. This CDR3 is CATSRELTSGSRYF. In DNA form, the CDR3 reads TGTGCCACCAGCAGAGAACTGACTAGCGGGAGTCGGTACTTC.